The T cell receptor beta chain described here comes from a study of blood T cell repertoires in COVID-19. Study-wide background: COVID-19 samples from acute and convalescent phases originated in the United States, Italy and Spain. From T cells, B-cell-depleted T cells, or PBMCs came the material, which was cDNA or gDNA.

During active infection, Seattle patients enrolled and were then monitored through disease. V trimming: 2 bases; J trimming: 1 base; junction bases outside the gene matches: 7. Per germline, CDR1 SGHTA and CDR2 FQGNSA. The CDR3 totals 17 residues. Assay used: immunoSEQ multiplex PCR; TCRdb lists only in-frame clones, some missing. The repertoire holds fewer than 200,000 clones, approximately 84% seen once, with 2.5% to 3% in the top ten. The sequence was collected from a woman aged 80 or older with COVID-19, enrolled during active disease. The chain links TRBV7-2 to TRBJ2-3; 9 nucleotides line up with TRBD2. The source material was peripheral blood. In nucleotides, the CDR3 is TGTGCCAGCAGCTTATCCCCTAGCGGGGTTGGCACAGATACGCAGTATTTT. This gives the protein CASSLSPSGVGTDTQYF.